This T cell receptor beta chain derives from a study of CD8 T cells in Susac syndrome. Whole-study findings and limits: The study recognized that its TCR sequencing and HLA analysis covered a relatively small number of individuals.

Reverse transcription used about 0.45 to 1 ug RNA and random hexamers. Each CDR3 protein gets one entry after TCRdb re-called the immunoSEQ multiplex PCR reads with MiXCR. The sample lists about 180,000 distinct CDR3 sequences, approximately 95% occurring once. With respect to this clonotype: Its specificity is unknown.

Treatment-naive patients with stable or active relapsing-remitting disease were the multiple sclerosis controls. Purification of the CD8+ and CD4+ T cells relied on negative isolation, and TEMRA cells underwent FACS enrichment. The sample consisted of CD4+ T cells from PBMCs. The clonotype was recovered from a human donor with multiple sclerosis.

Here the CDR3 DNA reads TGTGCCAGCAGCGTGGTCCAGGGCGGCACAGATACGCAGTATTTT. Translated, it gives CASSVVQGGTDTQYF. V and J are TRBV9 and TRBJ2-3; TRBD1 might be the D (5 bases). The CDR3 totals 15 residues. Germline V gene sequence: CDR1 SGDLS, CDR2 YYNGEE. Trimming cost V 2 bases and J 1 base, with 11 bases left between them.